This T cell receptor beta chain originates from a study of blood T cell repertoires in COVID-19. Study background: Samples taken during acute and convalescent COVID-19 were collected in the United States, Italy and Spain. Nucleic acid was either cDNA or gDNA, and it came from T cells, B-cell-depleted T cells, or PBMCs.

Per the original data handling: Reference gene primers were amplified, and this amplification served to estimate nucleated cell counts. Sequenced by immunoSEQ multiplex PCR; TCRdb stores in-frame clones only, minus some. Clonal size and the V and J genes are those of that table, whereas D and trimming came from the DNA. The data contain about 50,000 clones, 85% to 90% of them singletons. The CDR3 runs 15 residues. Per the germline V gene, CDR1 is SGHNT and CDR2 is YYREEE (reference sequence). V was trimmed by 4 bases and J by 5 bases, leaving 13 bases between them. The rearrangement joins TRBV5-4 to TRBJ2-6; a weak D match, TRBD1 (6 bases). This receptor was identified in a human donor in a cohort sampled during active COVID-19. Sequencing was performed on peripheral blood. The CDR3 reads CASSTTGFRANVLTF. CDR3 DNA sequence: TGTGCCAGCAGCACGACAGGATTTAGGGCCAACGTCCTGACTTTC.